This T cell receptor (beta chain) was retrieved from a study of blood T cell repertoires in COVID-19. At the level of the study: Sites in the United States, Italy and Spain provided acute and convalescent COVID-19 samples. The cDNA or gDNA used as material had been derived from T cells, B-cell-depleted T cells, or PBMCs.

This clone was seen only once. Original handling: Amplification with reference gene primers provided the estimates of nucleated cell counts. The table came from immunoSEQ multiplex PCR; TCRdb's copy has only in-frame clones and leaves some out. The V and J calls and clone size were taken over from that table, and D and trimming were inferred from the DNA. The repertoire holds roughly 360,000 clones, with 81% as singletons. The sequenced material came from peripheral blood. The receptor was derived from a human donor with acute or convalescent COVID-19. The donor label of this sample is uncertain.

CDR3: CASSPSGTGTLGEQYF. The CDR3 DNA is TGTGCCAGCTCACCCTCCGGGACAGGGACACTCGGCGAGCAGTACTTC. The rearrangement links TRBV18 to TRBJ2-7, with TRBD1 matching 9 bases. The CDR3 length is 16 residues. V shed 3 bases and J 6 bases; nucleotides not matched to a gene: 12. Per the germline V gene, CDR1 is KGHSH and CDR2 is LQKENI.